These 20 T cell receptor beta chains were all obtained from the same sample, sequenced in a study of T cell responses to AZD1222 COVID-19 vaccine. Method: immunoSEQ multiplex PCR; TCRdb's copy keeps in-frame clones and lacks some. This repertoire shows about 130,000 clones, roughly 90% found once; its top ten account for 2.5% to 3%. Sequenced here: peripheral blood, sampled on day 0 of AZD1222 vaccination. Receptor source: an adult in good health.

The chain is built from TRBV6-5 and TRBJ1-2; D gene uncertain. The CDR3 loop spans 11 amino acids. In germline, CDR1 is MNHEY, CDR2 SVGAGI. V gave up 8 bases and J gave up 4 bases, with 8 bases separating them. The CDR3 here is CASVGVYGYTF. The CDR3 coding sequence is TGTGCCAGCGTTGGGGTCTATGGCTACACCTTC.

This clone was detected only a few times. The J gene is TRBJ2-2, the V gene TRBV19, with 10 bases matching TRBD2. The V and J ends lost 4 bases and 6 bases, in that order; junction bases with no gene match: 11. The CDR3 has 17 amino acids. Germline loops: CDR1 LNHDA, CDR2 SQIVND (reference sequence). CDR3 residues: CASSTPPSGSSAGELFF. In DNA form, the CDR3 reads TGTGCCAGTAGTACACCCCCTAGCGGGAGTTCGGCCGGGGAGCTGTTTTTT.

The gene calls are TRBV2 and TRBJ1-5, with unresolved D. The CDR3 contains 14 residues. The germline V and J ends were trimmed by 3 bases and 5 bases, with 11 bases remaining between them. Germline CDR1 and CDR2: SNHLY and FYNNEI. The CDR3 DNA reads TGTGCCAGCAGTGAGTTGGAGGTGGATCAGCCCCAGCATTTT. Its translation is CASSELEVDQPQHF.

The V gene is TRBV11-2, the J gene TRBJ1-5; tentative D call: TRBD1 (6 bases). CDR1 is SGHAT and CDR2 is FQNNGV in the germline V gene. Trimming shortened V by 1 base and J by 5 bases, and 12 bases separated the two germline ends. This CDR3 has 15 residues. The CDR3 reads CASSLAGQHYQPQHF. CDR3 sequence (DNA): TGTGCCAGCAGCTTAGCAGGACAGCATTATCAGCCCCAGCATTTT.

The J gene is TRBJ1-2, the V gene TRBV7-9; a weak D match, TRBD1 (6 bases). CDR3 length: 15 residues. Trimming took off 5 bases at V and 8 bases at J, with 21 bases between the two ends. The V gene's germline CDR1 is SEHNR and CDR2 FQNEAQ (reference sequence). As DNA, the CDR3 is TGTGCCAGCAGCCCCCGGGCCTCCAAGGGGGAAGGCTACACCTTC. Protein sequence: CASSPRASKGEGYTF. Drawing the rest from reference TRBV7-9 and TRBJ1-2, the complete variable domain is DTGVSQNPRHKITKRGQNVTFRCDPISEHNRLYWYRQTLGQGPEFLTYFQNEAQLEKSRLLSDRFSAERPKGSFSTLEIQRTEQGDSAMYLCASSPRASKGEGYTFGSGTRLTVV.

The chain recombines TRBV5-1 with TRBJ2-3; tentative D call: TRBD2 (6 bases). Trimming removed 0 bases from V and 4 bases from J, with 15 bases in between. Germline CDR1 is SGHRS and CDR2 is YFSETQ. The CDR3 is 16 amino acids. Here the CDR3 DNA reads TGCGCCAGCAGCTTGGGCCATCGGAGGGAAGCAGATACGCAGTATTTT. This gives the protein CASSLGHRREADTQYF.

The chain uses TRBV19 and TRBJ2-2, with 7 positions matching TRBD1. After removal of 7 bases from V and 5 bases from J, the junction contained 7 bases not matched to a gene. Germline V gives CDR1 LNHDA, CDR2 SQIVND (reference sequence). The CDR3 length is 14 residues. CDR3 DNA sequence: TGTGCCAGTAACACAGGGGTACGGACCGGGGAGCTGTTTTTT. Protein: CASNTGVRTGELFF. The variable domain in full, with the rest retrieved from reference TRBV19 and TRBJ2-2, is DGGITQSPKYLFRKEGQNVTLSCEQNLNHDAMYWYRQDPGQGLRLIYYSQIVNDFQKGDIAEGYSVSREKKESFPLTVTSAQKNPTAFYLCASNTGVRTGELFFGEGSRLTVL.

V is TRBV2 and J is TRBJ2-4; D uncertain. Germline CDR1 reads SNHLY; CDR2 reads FYNNEI. V was pared by 4 bases and J by 2 bases, with 12 bases between. The CDR3 spans 15 residues. CDR3 protein: CASSVGPSPKNIQYF. The CDR3, as DNA: TGTGCCAGCAGTGTAGGACCCAGCCCCAAAAACATTCAGTACTTC.

The chain combines TRBV6-5 with TRBJ1-1; D uncertain. Germline CDR1 MNHEY, CDR2 SVGAGI. The CDR3 sequence is 14 residues long. V was trimmed by 0 bases and J by 11 bases, leaving 16 bases between them. CDR3 loop: CASSYSRTAVGAFF. For the CDR3, the DNA is TGTGCCAGCAGTTACTCAAGGACGGCCGTTGGCGCTTTCTTT.

This sequence joins TRBV19 and TRBJ1-5, with 7 bases that match TRBD1. The CDR3 runs 16 residues. The V and J ends lost 4 bases and 5 bases, in that order; junction bases with no gene match: 11. CDR1 is LNHDA and CDR2 is SQIVND in the germline V gene (reference sequence). The CDR3 spells CASSTTGAAPHQPQHF. The CDR3 DNA reads TGTGCCAGTAGTACAACAGGGGCCGCCCCACATCAGCCCCAGCATTTT.

The CDR3 nucleotides are TGTGCCAGCAGTTACTGGCGGGGGGCGGTCTCCTACGAGCAGTACTTC. Translation: CASSYWRGAVSYEQYF. The chain carries TRBV6-2 or TRBV6-3 and TRBJ2-7, with 8 bases lining up with TRBD2. The CDR3 is 16 residues long. V lost 1 base and J lost 0; bases outside the gene matches: 5. CDR1 is MNHEY, CDR2 SVGEGT, per germline.

The chain uses TRBV6-2 or TRBV6-3 and TRBJ2-2, with D perhaps TRBD1 (6 bases). Trimming took off 5 bases at V and 7 bases at J, with 20 bases between the two ends. Germline V gene sequence: CDR1 MNHEY, CDR2 SVGEGT. The CDR3 spans 16 residues. DNA for the CDR3: TGTGCCAGCAGTGGACAGCAACATCCTCGGAGCGGGGAGCTGTTTTTT. Protein sequence: CASSGQQHPRSGELFF.

The V gene is TRBV5-4, the J gene TRBJ2-1; 7 nucleotides line up with TRBD1. With 3 bases clipped from V and 5 bases from J, the junction kept 5 bases outside the gene matches. CDR1 is SGHNT and CDR2 is YYREEE in the germline V gene (reference sequence). This CDR3 is built from 14 residues. The CDR3 DNA is TGTGCCAGCAGCTCACAGGGGCCCAACAATGAGCAGTTCTTC. Translated: CASSSQGPNNEQFF. Filled out from reference TRBV5-4 and TRBJ2-1, the complete variable domain reads ETGVTQSPTHLIKTRGQQVTLRCSSQSGHNTVSWYQQALGQGPQFIFQYYREEENGRGNFPPRFSGLQFPNYSSELNVNALELDDSALYLCASSSQGPNNEQFFGPGTRLTVL.

J is TRBJ2-2 and V is TRBV2; 7 positions match TRBD2. CDR3 length equals 14 residues. V lost 6 bases and J lost 2; bases outside the gene matches: 3. Germline V lookup: CDR1 SNHLY, CDR2 FYNNEI. CDR3 protein: CASSIAGNTGELFF. Written as DNA, the CDR3 is TGTGCCAGCAGCATAGCGGGTAACACCGGGGAGCTGTTTTTT.

This clone was detected a few times. This chain links TRBV11-3 with TRBJ2-2; D is undetermined. Germline CDR1 reads SGHNT; CDR2 reads YENEEA. The CDR3 loop spans 13 amino acids. The germline V and J ends were trimmed by 4 bases and 4 bases, with 7 bases remaining between them. The CDR3 loop reads CASSSMGTGELFF. The DNA of the CDR3 is TGTGCCAGCAGCTCCATGGGCACCGGGGAGCTGTTTTTT.

The V and J genes are TRBV18 and TRBJ2-3; possibly TRBD1 for D (7 bases). Trimming removed 3 bases from V and 5 bases from J, with 18 bases in between. The V gene's germline CDR1 is KGHSH and CDR2 LQKENI. CDR3 length equals 16 residues. The CDR3 nucleotides are TGTGCCAGCTCACCCGACGGGACAGTGGGAGGAGATACGCAGTATTTT. Protein: CASSPDGTVGGDTQYF.

The chain employs TRBV19 and TRBJ1-5; D gene uncertain. Trimming took off 3 bases at V and 9 bases at J, with 12 bases between the two ends. This CDR3 spans 13 amino acids. Germline V gene lookup returns CDR1 LNHDA and CDR2 SQIVND (reference sequence). The CDR3 is CASSIRALGPQHF. CDR3 nucleotide sequence: TGTGCCAGTAGTATTCGGGCCCTGGGGCCCCAGCATTTT.

The V and J genes are TRBV13 and TRBJ1-6; possibly TRBD1 for D (5 bases). V lost 5 bases to trimming and J lost 8 bases, with 22 bases between them. CDR1 and CDR2 (germline): PRHDT, FYEKMQ (reference sequence). The CDR3 sequence is 17 residues long. The CDR3: CASSGFGGGVFDSPLHF. The CDR3 region has the DNA TGTGCCAGCAGCGGCTTTGGAGGAGGGGTTTTCGATTCACCCCTCCACTTT.

This chain joins TRBV4-1 and TRBJ1-1, with D possibly TRBD1 on 6 matching bases. V dropped 0 bases and J dropped 2 bases, with 10 bases sitting between them. The CDR3 consists of 15 residues. Per germline, CDR1 MGHRA and CDR2 YSYEKL. CDR3 DNA: TGCGCCAGCAGCCAAGAGGGGGGCTCTAACACTGAAGCTTTCTTT. This gives the protein CASSQEGGSNTEAFF.

The table lists this clone with a few counts. J is TRBJ1-2 and V is TRBV10-1; 7 nucleotides align to TRBD1. The junction had 4 bases not matched to a gene; V was cut back by 6 bases and J by 3 bases. Germline-derived CDR1 and CDR2 are WNHNN and SYGVQD (reference sequence). The CDR3 has 13 amino acids. The CDR3: CASSLTGHYGYTF. CDR3 nucleotide sequence: TGCGCCAGCAGCCTGACAGGGCACTATGGCTACACCTTC.